This T cell receptor (beta chain) appears in the sequencing data of a study of Ad26.COV2.S vaccination and SARS-CoV-2 variants (dated by TCRdb to about 2021). In the study overall: Vaccine-arm donors were drawn from COV1001, a multicentre, randomized, double-blind, placebo-controlled phase I-IIa trial of Ad26.COV2.S in healthy adults. Ad26.COV2.S was administered intramuscularly at 5 x 10^10 or 1 x 10^11 viral particles, either as a single shot or as two shots given 56 days apart. Participants in the trial were split at random into five groups of five each, receiving low-dose or high-dose Ad26.COV2.S once or twice, or else placebo on both occasions. Throughout the experiments and outcome assessment, investigators stayed blinded to trial group allocation. TCRbeta repertoire sequencing was used to assess the specificity and breadth of SARS-CoV-2-reactive T cell receptors after Ad26.COV2.S vaccination. The TCR-sequenced set comprised approximately 32 samples: 19 Ad26.COV2.S vaccine recipients, 5 placebo recipients and 8 SARS-CoV-2 convalescent individuals.

Study-wide findings and limitations: After vaccination, substantial breadth of spike-specific CD8+ and CD4+ T cell responses was reported. The study was not powered for comparison of responses between vaccine doses or regimens. The authors noted that total T cell responses may have been underestimated by the TCR breadth and depth analyses. Higher spike-specific TCR breadth was observed in Ad26.COV2.S recipients than in placebo recipients (P = 0.0014). Non-spike TCR breadth was comparable between vaccine and placebo recipients, consistent with the vaccine containing only spike.

On this clone: The antigen this receptor binds is unknown. The input lacks base qualities; no much larger clone sits a single base away.

The sample's treatment or condition, from its label and the paper: 15 to 20 received Ad26.COV2.S at low or high dose, single or two shots; several received placebo; per-sample allocation not given. For vaccine and placebo recipients, repertoires were sequenced using samples collected on day 63 after the first injection. In Cohort 1b, roughly 25 adults aged 18-55 years were enrolled at a single site in Boston, USA, between 29 July and 7 August 2020. Ad26.COV2.S was a replication-incompetent adenovirus type 26 vector that expressed a prefusion-stabilized SARS-CoV-2 spike protein derived from the original Wuhan strain. The immunoSEQ Assay was used to sequence TCRbeta CDR3 regions. After extraction, genomic DNA underwent amplification by bias-controlled multiplex PCR, followed by high-throughput sequencing. On the authors' methods: To quantify the absolute abundance of every unique TCRbeta CDR3 region, sequences were collapsed and filtered. T cell fraction was estimated by normalizing TCRbeta template counts to usable DNA, which was measured by amplifying reference genes present in all nucleated cells. Repertoire TCRs were annotated as SARS-CoV-2-specific when V gene, CDR3 amino acid sequence and J gene were exactly matched to a known reactive TCR set. The reference SARS-CoV-2 TCR set was obtained from MIRA and was filtered for enrichment in COVID-19-positive ImmuneCODE repertoires, whereby public or cross-reactive TCRs were removed. Using the MIRA antigens, annotated TCRs were further analysed by specific ORF or by position within an ORF. Breadth was defined as annotated unique rearrangements over total unique productive rearrangements; depth was the summed frequency of those rearrangements. Two-sided Wilcoxon rank-sum tests were used to compare TCR breadth between groups. The table comes from immuneACCESS by way of TCRdb, which keeps in-frame sequences with V and J called. Part of the clones is missing from these tables; in studies checked, under half for an unresolved V gene and the rest for unknown reasons. D and trimming were read from the DNA, whereas the V and J calls and clone size are those reported in that table. The sample yields hundreds of thousands of clones; around 83% were counted once. The ten largest clonotypes hold 3.3% of the sample.

This specimen was peripheral blood, taken in a trial of Ad26.COV2.S vaccine versus placebo. The sequence was obtained from a person aged 18 to 59 who received the Ad26.COV2.S COVID-19 vaccine or a placebo.

The CDR3 corresponds to CASSLPKKNTGELFF. DNA sequence: TGTGCCAGCAGCTTACCGAAAAAGAACACCGGGGAGCTGTTTTTT. This receptor chain uses TRBV11-2 and TRBJ2-2; no D gene is confidently identified. V and J are truncated by 2 bases and 1 base respectively, leaving an intervening sequence of 8 bases. The germline V gene gives CDR1 as SGHAT and CDR2 as FQNNGV. The CDR3 measures 15 amino acids from cysteine to phenylalanine. The DNA shown is the 45-base CDR3, in frame from base 1.